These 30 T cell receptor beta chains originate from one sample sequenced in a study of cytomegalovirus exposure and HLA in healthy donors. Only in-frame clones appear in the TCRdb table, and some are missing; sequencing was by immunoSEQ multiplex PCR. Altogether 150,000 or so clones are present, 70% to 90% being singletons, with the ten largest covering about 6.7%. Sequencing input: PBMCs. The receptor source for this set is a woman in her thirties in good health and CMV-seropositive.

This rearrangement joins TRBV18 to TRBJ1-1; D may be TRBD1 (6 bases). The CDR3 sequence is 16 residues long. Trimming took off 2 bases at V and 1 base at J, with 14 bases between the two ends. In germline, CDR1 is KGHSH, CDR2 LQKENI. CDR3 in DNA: TGTGCCAGCTCACCAAGGGGGGCGGGGGCGAACACTGAAGCTTTCTTT. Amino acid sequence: CASSPRGAGANTEAFF.

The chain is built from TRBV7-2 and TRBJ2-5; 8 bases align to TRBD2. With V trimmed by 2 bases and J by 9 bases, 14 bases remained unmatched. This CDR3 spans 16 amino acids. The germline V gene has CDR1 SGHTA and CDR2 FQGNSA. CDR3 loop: CASSLYATSGRGPQYF. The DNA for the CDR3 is TGTGCCAGCAGCTTATACGCTACTAGCGGACGGGGGCCCCAGTACTTC.

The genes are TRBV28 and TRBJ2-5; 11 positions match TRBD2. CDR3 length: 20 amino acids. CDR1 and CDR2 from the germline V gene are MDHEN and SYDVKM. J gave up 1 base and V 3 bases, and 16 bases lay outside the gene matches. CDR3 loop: CASSFLPGLADTRGQETQYF. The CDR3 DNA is TGTGCCAGCAGTTTCCTACCGGGACTAGCGGACACGAGGGGCCAAGAGACCCAGTACTTC.

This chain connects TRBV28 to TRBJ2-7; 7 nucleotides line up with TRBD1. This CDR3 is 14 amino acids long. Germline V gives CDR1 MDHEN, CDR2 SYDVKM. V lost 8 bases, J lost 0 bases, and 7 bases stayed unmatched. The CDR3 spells CASGGQVASYEQYF. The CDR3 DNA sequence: TGTGCCAGCGGAGGACAGGTGGCCTCCTACGAGCAGTACTTC.

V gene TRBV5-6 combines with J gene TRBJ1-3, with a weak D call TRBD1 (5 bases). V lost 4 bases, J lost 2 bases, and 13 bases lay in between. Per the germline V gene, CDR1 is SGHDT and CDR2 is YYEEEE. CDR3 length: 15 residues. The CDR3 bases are TGTGCCAGCAGCCCAGGGTTTTGGGCTGGAAACACCATATATTTT. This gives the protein CASSPGFWAGNTIYF.

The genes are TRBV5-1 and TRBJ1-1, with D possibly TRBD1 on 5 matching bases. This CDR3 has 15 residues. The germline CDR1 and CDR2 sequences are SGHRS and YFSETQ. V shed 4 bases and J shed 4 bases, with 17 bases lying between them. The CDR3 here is CASSLPRVSGTEAFF. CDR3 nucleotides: TGCGCCAGCAGCCTCCCCAGGGTATCGGGCACTGAAGCTTTCTTT.

DNA for the CDR3: TGTGCCAGCAGTCCCTCGGGGACAGCACCCTATGGCTACACCTTC. Translated: CASSPSGTAPYGYTF. The rearrangement links TRBV27 to TRBJ1-2; 7 positions match TRBD1. Germline CDR1 reads MNHEY; CDR2 reads SMNVEV (reference sequence). This CDR3 contains 15 residues. V dropped 5 bases and J dropped 4; count of bases not matched to a gene: 10.

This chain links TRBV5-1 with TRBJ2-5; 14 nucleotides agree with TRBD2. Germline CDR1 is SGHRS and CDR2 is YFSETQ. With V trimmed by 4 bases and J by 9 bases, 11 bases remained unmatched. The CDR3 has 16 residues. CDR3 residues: CASSIPGLAGAQSQYF. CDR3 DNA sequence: TGCGCCAGCAGCATCCCGGGACTAGCGGGGGCGCAGTCCCAGTACTTC. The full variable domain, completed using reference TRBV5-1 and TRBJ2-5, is KAGVTQTPRYLIKTRGQQVTLSCSPISGHRSVSWYQQTPGQGLQFLFEYFSETQRNKGNFPGRFSGRQFSNSRSEMNVSTLELGDSALYLCASSIPGLAGAQSQYFGPGTRLLVL.

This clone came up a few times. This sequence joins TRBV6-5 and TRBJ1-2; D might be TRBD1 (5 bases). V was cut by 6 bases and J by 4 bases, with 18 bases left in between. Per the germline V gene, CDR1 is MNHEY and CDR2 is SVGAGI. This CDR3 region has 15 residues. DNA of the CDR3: TGTGCCAGCAGCCCGAGGTCGGTGGGGGGCTATGGCTACACCTTC. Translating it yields CASSPRSVGGYGYTF.

The CDR3 sequence is CASSLGSLAGGQETQYF. As DNA, the CDR3 is TGTGCCAGCAGCTTGGGTTCACTAGCGGGGGGCCAAGAGACCCAGTACTTC. The J gene is TRBJ2-5, the V gene TRBV5-6, with 12 bases identical to TRBD2. This CDR3 contains 17 residues. After removal of 0 bases from V and 1 base from J, the junction contained 4 bases not matched to a gene. Germline V lookup: CDR1 SGHDT, CDR2 YYEEEE.

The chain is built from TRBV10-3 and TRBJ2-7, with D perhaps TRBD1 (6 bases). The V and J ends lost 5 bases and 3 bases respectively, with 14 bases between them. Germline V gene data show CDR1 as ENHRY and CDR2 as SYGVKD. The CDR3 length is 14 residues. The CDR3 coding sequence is TGTGCCATCAGTTCCGCGACAGGATACTACGAGCAGTACTTC. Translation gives CAISSATGYYEQYF.

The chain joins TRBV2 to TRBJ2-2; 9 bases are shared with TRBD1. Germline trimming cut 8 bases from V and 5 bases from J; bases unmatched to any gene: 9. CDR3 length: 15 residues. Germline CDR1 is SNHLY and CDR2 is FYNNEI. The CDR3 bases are TGTGCCAGCGTGCGGGACAGGGATGGGACCGGGGAGCTGTTTTTT. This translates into CASVRDRDGTGELFF.

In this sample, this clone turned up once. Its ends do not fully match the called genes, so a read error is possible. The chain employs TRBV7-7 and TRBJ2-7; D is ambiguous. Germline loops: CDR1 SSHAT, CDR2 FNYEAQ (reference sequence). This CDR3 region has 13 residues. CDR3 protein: CASSLEADYEQYF. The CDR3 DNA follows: TGTGCTAGCAGCTTAGAGGCGGACTACGAGCAGTACTTC.

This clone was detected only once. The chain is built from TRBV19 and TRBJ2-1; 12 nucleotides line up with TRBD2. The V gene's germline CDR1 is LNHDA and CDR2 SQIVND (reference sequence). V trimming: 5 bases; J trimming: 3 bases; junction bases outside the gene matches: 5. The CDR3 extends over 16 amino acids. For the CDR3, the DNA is TGTGCCAGTAGTCCTAGCGGGAGGGGGGGCTACAATGAGCAGTTCTTC. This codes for CASSPSGRGGYNEQFF.

DNA of the CDR3: TGTGCCAGCAGCTTGAGCGGGAGACGGAGCACAGATACGCAGTATTTT. It codes for CASSLSGRRSTDTQYF. V usage is TRBV28 and J usage is TRBJ2-3, with 8 bases aligning to TRBD2. The J segment lost 0 bases and the V segment lost 6 bases, leaving 8 bases of the junction unmatched. The CDR3 extends over 16 amino acids. Germline CDR1 MDHEN, CDR2 SYDVKM. Drawing the rest from reference TRBV28 and TRBJ2-3, the complete variable domain is DVKVTQSSRYLVKRTGEKVFLECVQDMDHENMFWYRQDPGLGLRLIYFSYDVKMKEKGDIPEGYSVSREKKERFSLILESASTNQTSMYLCASSLSGRRSTDTQYFGPGTRLTVL.

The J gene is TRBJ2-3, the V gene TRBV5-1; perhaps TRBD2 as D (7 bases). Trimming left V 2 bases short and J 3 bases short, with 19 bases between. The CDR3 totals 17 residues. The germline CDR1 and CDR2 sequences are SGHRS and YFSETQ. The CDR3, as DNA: TGCGCCAGCAGCTTCGGTCAGTCAGGGAGGGGGACAGATACGCAGTATTTT. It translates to CASSFGQSGRGTDTQYF.

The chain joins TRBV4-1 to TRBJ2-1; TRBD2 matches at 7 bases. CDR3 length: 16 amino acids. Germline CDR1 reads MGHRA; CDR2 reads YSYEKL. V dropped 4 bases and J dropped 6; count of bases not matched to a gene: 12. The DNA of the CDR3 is TGCGCCAGCAGCCCCTCCGCGGGAGTGTCCCGCAATGAGCAGTTCTTC. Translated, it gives CASSPSAGVSRNEQFF.

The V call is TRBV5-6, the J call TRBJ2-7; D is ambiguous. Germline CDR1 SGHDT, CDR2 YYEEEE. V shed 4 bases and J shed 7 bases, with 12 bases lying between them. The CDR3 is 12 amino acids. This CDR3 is CASSTNPREQYF. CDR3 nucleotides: TGTGCCAGCAGCACCAACCCACGGGAGCAGTACTTC.

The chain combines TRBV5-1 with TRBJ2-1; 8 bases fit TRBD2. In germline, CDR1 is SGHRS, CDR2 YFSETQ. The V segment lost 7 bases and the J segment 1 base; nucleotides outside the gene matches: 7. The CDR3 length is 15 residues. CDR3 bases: TGCGCCAGCCGTTTACTAGCGGCATCCTACAATGAGCAGTTCTTC. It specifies CASRLLAASYNEQFF.

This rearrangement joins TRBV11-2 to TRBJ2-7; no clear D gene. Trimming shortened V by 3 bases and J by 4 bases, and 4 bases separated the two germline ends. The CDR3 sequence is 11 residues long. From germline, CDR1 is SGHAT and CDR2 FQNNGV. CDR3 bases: TGTGCCAGCAGCTTCGTTTACGAGCAGTACTTC. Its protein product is CASSFVYEQYF.

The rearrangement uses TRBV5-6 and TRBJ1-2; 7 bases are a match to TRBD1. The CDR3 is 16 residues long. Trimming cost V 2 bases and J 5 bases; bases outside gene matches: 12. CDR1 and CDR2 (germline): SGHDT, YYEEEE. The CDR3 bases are TGTGCCAGCAGCTTACGACCGACAGGGCAGGGTTATGGCTACACCTTC. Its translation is CASSLRPTGQGYGYTF.

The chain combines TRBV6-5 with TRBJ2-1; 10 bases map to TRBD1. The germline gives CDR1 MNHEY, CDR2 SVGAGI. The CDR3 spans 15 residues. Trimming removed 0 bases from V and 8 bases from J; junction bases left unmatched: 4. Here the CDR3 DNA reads TGTGCCAGCAGTTACTCTAGGACAGGGGGGGATGAGCAGTTCTTC. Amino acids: CASSYSRTGGDEQFF.

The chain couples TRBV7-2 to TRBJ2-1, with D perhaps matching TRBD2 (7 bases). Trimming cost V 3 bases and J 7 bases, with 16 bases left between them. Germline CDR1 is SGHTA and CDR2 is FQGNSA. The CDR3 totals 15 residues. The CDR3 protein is CASSLDGRGRNEQFF. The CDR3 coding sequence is TGTGCCAGCAGCTTGGACGGGCGGGGGCGTAATGAGCAGTTCTTC.

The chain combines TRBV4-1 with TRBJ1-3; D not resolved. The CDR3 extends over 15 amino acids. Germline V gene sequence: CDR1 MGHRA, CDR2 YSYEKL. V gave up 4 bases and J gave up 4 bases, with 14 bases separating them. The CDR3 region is CASSLRLPPGNTIYF. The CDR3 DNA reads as TGCGCCAGCAGCCTCAGGTTGCCGCCGGGAAACACCATATATTTT.

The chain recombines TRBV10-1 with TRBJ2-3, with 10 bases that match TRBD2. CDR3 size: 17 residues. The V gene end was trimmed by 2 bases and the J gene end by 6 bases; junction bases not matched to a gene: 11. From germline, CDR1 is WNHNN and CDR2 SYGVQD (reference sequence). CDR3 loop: CASSEPLSGGSSDTQYF. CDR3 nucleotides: TGCGCCAGCAGTGAGCCCCTTAGCGGGGGGTCCTCGGATACGCAGTATTTT.

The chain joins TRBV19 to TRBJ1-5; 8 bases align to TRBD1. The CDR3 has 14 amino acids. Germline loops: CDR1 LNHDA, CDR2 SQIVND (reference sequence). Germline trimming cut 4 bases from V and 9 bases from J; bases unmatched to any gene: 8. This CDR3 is CASSTRQGSGPQHF. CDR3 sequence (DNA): TGTGCCAGTAGTACCAGACAGGGGAGTGGGCCCCAGCATTTT. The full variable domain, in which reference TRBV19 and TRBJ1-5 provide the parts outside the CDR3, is DGGITQSPKYLFRKEGQNVTLSCEQNLNHDAMYWYRQDPGQGLRLIYYSQIVNDFQKGDIAEGYSVSREKKESFPLTVTSAQKNPTAFYLCASSTRQGSGPQHFGDGTRLSIL.

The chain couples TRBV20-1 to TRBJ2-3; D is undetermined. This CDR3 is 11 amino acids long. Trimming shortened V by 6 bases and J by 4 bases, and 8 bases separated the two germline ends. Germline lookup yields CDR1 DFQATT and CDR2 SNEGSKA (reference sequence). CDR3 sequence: CSAVIADTQYF. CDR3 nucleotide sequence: TGCAGTGCGGTTATAGCAGATACGCAGTATTTT.

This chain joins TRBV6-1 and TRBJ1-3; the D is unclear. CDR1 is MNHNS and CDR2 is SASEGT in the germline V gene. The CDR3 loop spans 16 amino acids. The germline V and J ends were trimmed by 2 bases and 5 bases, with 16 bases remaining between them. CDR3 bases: TGTGCCAGCAGTGAAACCCTGGTTGAGGGTAGAAACACCATATATTTT. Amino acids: CASSETLVEGRNTIYF.

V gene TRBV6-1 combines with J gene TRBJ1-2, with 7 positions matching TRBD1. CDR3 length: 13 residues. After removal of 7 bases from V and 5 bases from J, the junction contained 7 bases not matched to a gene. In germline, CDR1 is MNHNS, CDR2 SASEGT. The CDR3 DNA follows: TGTGCCAGCAACCCGACAGGGAGGTATGGCTACACCTTC. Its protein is CASNPTGRYGYTF.

DNA of the CDR3: TGTGCCAGCAGTTACTCTATAGTGGGGAGCCACAATGAGCAGTTCTTC. Translation: CASSYSIVGSHNEQFF. V usage is TRBV6-6 and J usage is TRBJ2-1; maybe TRBD2 (5 bases). Deletions cut 0 bases from V and 5 bases from J, with 14 bases between. The V gene's germline CDR1 is MNHNY and CDR2 SVGAGI (reference sequence). The CDR3 runs to 16 residues.